This TCR beta chain was identified during a study of blood T cell repertoires in COVID-19. Study-level background: The samples span acute and convalescent COVID-19 from the United States, Italy and Spain. T cells, B-cell-depleted T cells, or PBMCs supplied cDNA or gDNA.

Trimming cost V 4 bases and J 6 bases; bases outside gene matches: 5. The length of the CDR3 is 14 residues. Germline-derived CDR1 and CDR2 are MRHNA and SNTAGT. Methods used by the authors: Reference gene primer amplification gave nucleated cell count estimates. Some clones are missing from TCRdb's copy, which holds only in-frame ones; the method was immunoSEQ multiplex PCR. That table supplies the V and J calls and clone size; D and trimming were determined from the DNA. The profile shows about 120,000 clones, roughly 85% of them singletons. Sequencing was performed on peripheral blood. This chain connects TRBV6-4 to TRBJ1-2, with 10 positions matching TRBD1. The TCR comes from a man in his forties with acute or convalescent COVID-19. The CDR3 DNA reads TGTGCCAGCAGTGTCCAGGGACAGGGGCATGGCTACACCTTC. Protein sequence: CASSVQGQGHGYTF.